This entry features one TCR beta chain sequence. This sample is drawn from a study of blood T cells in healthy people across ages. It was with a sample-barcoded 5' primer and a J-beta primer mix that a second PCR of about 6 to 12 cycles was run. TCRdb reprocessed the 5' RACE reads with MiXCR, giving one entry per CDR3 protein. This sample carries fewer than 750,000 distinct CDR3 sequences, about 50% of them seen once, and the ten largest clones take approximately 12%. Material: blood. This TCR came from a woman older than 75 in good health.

The CDR3 nucleotides read TGCAGCGTCGTTACAGGTTATAGCAATCAGCCCCAGCATTTT. Amino acids: CSVVTGYSNQPQHF. This chain joins TRBV29-1 and TRBJ1-5, with D possibly TRBD1 on 5 matching bases. Germline values: CDR1 SQVTM, CDR2 ANQGSEA. Trimming shortened V by 6 bases and J by 0 bases, and 12 bases separated the two germline ends. The CDR3 consists of 14 residues.